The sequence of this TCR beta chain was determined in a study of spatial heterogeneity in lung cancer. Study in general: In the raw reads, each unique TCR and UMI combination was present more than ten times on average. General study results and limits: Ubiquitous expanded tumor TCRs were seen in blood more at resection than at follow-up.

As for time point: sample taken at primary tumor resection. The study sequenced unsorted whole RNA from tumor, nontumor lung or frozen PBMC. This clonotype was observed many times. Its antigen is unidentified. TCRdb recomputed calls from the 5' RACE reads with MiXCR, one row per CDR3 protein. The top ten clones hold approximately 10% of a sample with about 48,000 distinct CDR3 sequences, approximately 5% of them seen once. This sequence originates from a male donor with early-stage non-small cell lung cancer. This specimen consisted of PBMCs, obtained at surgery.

The CDR3 sequence: CATSRLTPGRIDIQYF. The CDR3 DNA is TGTGCCACCAGCAGACTGACCCCAGGGCGGATTGACATTCAGTACTTC. The chain carries TRBV15 and TRBJ2-4, with D tentatively TRBD1 (5 bases). Trimming pared 2 bases from V and 8 bases from J, leaving 19 bases between. In germline, CDR1 is LNHNV, CDR2 YYDKDF (reference sequence). The CDR3 has 16 amino acids. Looking up the rest from reference TRBV15 and TRBJ2-4 gives the full variable domain: DAMVIQNPRYQVTQFGKPVTLSCSQTLNHNVMYWYQQKSSQAPKLLFHYYDKDFNNEADTPDNFQSRRPNTSFCFLDIRSPGLGDTAMYLCATSRLTPGRIDIQYFGAGTRLSVL.